This entry lists 28 T cell receptor beta chains sequenced from one sample in a study of T cells in Graves' hyperthyroidism and ophthalmopathy. Amplified TCR beta CDR3 regions came from RNA transcripts. HTBI primers were the set used in a first-round RT-PCR of the TCR CDR3. TCRdb used MiXCR to reprocess the multiplex PCR reads, holding one entry per CDR3 protein. The sample records hundreds of thousands of distinct CDR3 sequences, roughly 18% being singletons. Sequences were obtained from blood. The receptors here all came from a woman in her late teens or twenties with Graves' ophthalmopathy.

In its sample, this clonotype was seen many times. J is TRBJ2-7 and V is TRBV27; the D call may be TRBD1 or TRBD2 (6 bases each). The CDR3 sequence is 15 residues long. Germline-derived CDR1 and CDR2 are MNHEY and SMNVEV (reference sequence). V lost 4 bases and J 1 base, leaving 14 bases between the germline ends. CDR3 protein: CASSSPGAGSYEQYF. The CDR3 DNA follows: TGTGCCAGCAGTTCACCGGGGGCCGGGTCCTACGAGCAGTACTTC.

This clonotype came up a few times. Possible read error: a much larger clone is one base away. The gene calls are TRBV3-1 and TRBJ2-7; TRBD1 agrees at 9 bases. The trim removed 7 bases at V and 2 bases at J, leaving 3 bases unmatched. The length of the CDR3 is 13 residues. Germline V gene lookup returns CDR1 LGHDT and CDR2 YNNKEL (reference sequence). The CDR3, as DNA: TGTGCCAGCACCCGGACAGGGGCCTACGAGCAGTACTTC. Protein sequence: CASTRTGAYEQYF.

This clonotype came up many times. This chain uses TRBV20-1 with TRBJ2-5; the D is unclear. Germline CDR1 is DFQATT and CDR2 is SNEGSKA (reference sequence). V gave up 2 bases and J gave up 5 bases, with 6 bases separating them. This CDR3 contains 11 residues. CDR3 in DNA: TGCAGTGCTAGAATCGGGGAGACCCAGTACTTC. Its protein product is CSARIGETQYF.

In its sample, this clonotype was seen a few times. The V call is TRBV9, the J call TRBJ2-3, with D unclear. The CDR3 loop spans 13 amino acids. Germline V CDR1 and CDR2: SGDLS, YYNGEE. The V gene lost 0 bases and the J gene lost 7 bases, with 9 bases spanning the gap. CDR3 residues: CASSVEPRYTQYF. CDR3 DNA: TGTGCCAGCAGCGTAGAGCCGAGGTATACGCAGTATTTT.

The table lists this clonotype with a few counts. V usage is TRBV6-2 or TRBV6-3 and J usage is TRBJ2-7; TRBD2 aligns across 14 bases. Germline CDR1 MNHEY, CDR2 SVGEGT. This CDR3 spans 16 amino acids. Germline trimming cut 2 bases from V and 6 bases from J; bases unmatched to any gene: 6. In DNA form, the CDR3 reads TGTGCCAGCAGTTACCCCGGGACTAGCGGGAGTGTCGAGCAGTACTTC. Translated: CASSYPGTSGSVEQYF.

This sequence joins TRBV6-1 and TRBJ1-5; 7 bases match TRBD1. This CDR3 has 16 residues. The germline V gene has CDR1 MNHNS and CDR2 SASEGT. Germline trimming cut 2 bases from V and 3 bases from J; bases unmatched to any gene: 7. The CDR3 nucleotides are TGTGCCAGCAGTGAACCAACAGGGGTTTTCAATCAGCCCCAGCATTTT. As protein: CASSEPTGVFNQPQHF.

This clonotype was seen a handful of times. This CDR3 is CASSRGEVDTQYF. For the CDR3, the DNA is TGCGCCAGCTCCAGGGGGGAAGTCGATACGCAGTATTTT. J is TRBJ2-3 and V is TRBV5-1; a possible D gene is TRBD1 (7 bases). CDR1 and CDR2 from the germline V gene are SGHRS and YFSETQ. The CDR3 is 13 amino acids. Trimming took off 7 bases at V and 6 bases at J, with 15 bases between the two ends.

The chain recombines TRBV5-1 with TRBJ2-2; 9 bases are a match to TRBD2. J gave up 6 bases and V 0 bases, and 3 bases lay outside the gene matches. Germline V gene sequence: CDR1 SGHRS, CDR2 YFSETQ. There are 15 residues in the CDR3. The CDR3 DNA is TGCGCCAGCAGCTTGGGACTAGCGGATTCCGGGGAGCTGTTTTTT. It specifies CASSLGLADSGELFF.

Many counts were recorded for this clonotype. This chain uses TRBV30 with TRBJ2-7; perhaps D is TRBD1 or TRBD2 (5 bases each). Trimming removed 8 bases from V and 4 bases from J, with 18 bases in between. This CDR3 is 13 amino acids long. CDR1 is GTSNPN and CDR2 is SVGIG in the germline V gene (reference sequence). CDR3 protein: CAGAQSGLYEQYF. The CDR3, as DNA: TGTGCCGGGGCCCAGAGCGGACTGTACGAGCAGTACTTC.

There are many counts of this clonotype. V is TRBV3-1 and J is TRBJ1-2; 9 positions agree with TRBD1. Germline CDR1 and CDR2: LGHDT and YNNKEL (reference sequence). The CDR3 loop spans 14 amino acids. Losses at the gene ends were 2 bases for V and 10 bases for J; bases not matched to a gene: 8. This CDR3 reads CASSQLGQGSDYTF. The CDR3 DNA sequence: TGTGCCAGCAGCCAATTGGGACAGGGTTCGGACTACACCTTC.

This clonotype has a count of ten or more. The chain is built from TRBV20-1 and TRBJ2-5, with 7 bases that match TRBD1. The V gene end was trimmed by 5 bases and the J gene end by 1 base; junction bases not matched to a gene: 10. The CDR3 contains 15 residues. CDR1 and CDR2 (germline): DFQATT, SNEGSKA (reference sequence). The CDR3 nucleotides read TGCAGTGCTCAAACCGGGACAGACATCCAAGAGACCCAGTACTTC. Its protein product is CSAQTGTDIQETQYF.

As regards this clonotype: A much larger clone lies one base from this, so it may be a read error. The chain recombines TRBV10-3 with TRBJ2-1; 8 bases are shared with TRBD1. The CDR3 contains 16 residues. The junction had 6 bases not matched to a gene; V was cut back by 0 bases and J by 5 bases. Germline CDR1 ENHRY, CDR2 SYGVKD. The chain's CDR3 is CAISESGQEGHNEQFF. CDR3 nucleotide sequence: TGTGCCATCAGTGAGTCGGGACAGGAAGGCCACAATGAGCAGTTCTTC.

The J gene is TRBJ1-4, the V gene TRBV30; weak D call: TRBD1 (6 bases). Between the trimmed V and J ends, which lost 1 base and 7 bases, there was a span of 10 bases. Germline V gives CDR1 GTSNPN, CDR2 SVGIG (reference sequence). This CDR3 region has 13 residues. CDR3 DNA sequence: TGTGCCTGGAGTGGACTAGGGGGTGAAAAACTGTTTTTT. It yields the protein CAWSGLGGEKLFF.

This chain connects TRBV9 to TRBJ2-1, with D unclear. Germline CDR1 reads SGDLS; CDR2 reads YYNGEE. V shed 0 bases and J shed 9 bases, with 10 bases lying between them. CDR3 size: 13 residues. The CDR3 protein is CASSVELGSEQFF. The CDR3 bases are TGTGCCAGCAGCGTAGAGCTCGGCAGTGAGCAGTTCTTC.

This clonotype was counted many times. The rearrangement joins TRBV11-1 to TRBJ1-6; 11 bases agree with TRBD1. CDR1 SGHAT and CDR2 FQDESV come from the germline V gene (reference sequence). The CDR3 contains 15 residues. The V segment lost 5 bases and the J segment 6 bases; nucleotides outside the gene matches: 3. The CDR3 bases are TGTGCCAGCAGCCGCGGACAGGGGGCTAATTCACCCCTCCACTTT. Protein product: CASSRGQGANSPLHF.

Ten or more counts support this clonotype. This chain joins TRBV7-3 and TRBJ2-1; the match to TRBD2 covers 8 bases. CDR1 and CDR2 (germline): SGHTA, FQGTGA. The CDR3 runs to 15 residues. With 4 bases clipped from V and 7 bases from J, the junction kept 9 bases outside the gene matches. The CDR3 DNA sequence: TGTGCCAGCAGCTGGACTAGCAGGGAAAAAAATGAGCAGTTCTTC. Its translation: CASSWTSREKNEQFF.

The sample holds many counts of this clonotype. The gene calls are TRBV6-2 or TRBV6-3 and TRBJ2-1; 11 positions agree with TRBD2. Germline CDR1 and CDR2: MNHEY and SVGEGT. With 7 bases clipped from V and 0 bases from J, the junction kept 2 bases outside the gene matches. CDR3 size: 15 residues. The chain's CDR3 is CASTTSGISYNEQFF. CDR3 DNA sequence: TGTGCCAGCACGACTAGCGGGATCTCCTACAATGAGCAGTTCTTC.

This clonotype was counted only a few times. The chain recombines TRBV28 with TRBJ2-3, with a tentative D call TRBD2 (6 bases). Germline CDR1 is MDHEN and CDR2 is SYDVKM. CDR3 length: 13 residues. Between the trimmed V and J ends, which lost 6 bases and 4 bases, there was a span of 11 bases. In nucleotides, the CDR3 is TGTGCCAGCAGGAGACTAGAGTCAGATACGCAGTATTTT. Translated: CASRRLESDTQYF. The variable domain in full, completed from reference TRBV28 and TRBJ2-3, reads DVKVTQSSRYLVKRTGEKVFLECVQDMDHENMFWYRQDPGLGLRLIYFSYDVKMKEKGDIPEGYSVSREKKERFSLILESASTNQTSMYLCASRRLESDTQYFGPGTRLTVL.

This clonotype occurred many times. This sequence joins TRBV28 and TRBJ2-1; TRBD2 agrees at 9 bases. The trim removed 5 bases at V and 7 bases at J, leaving 15 bases unmatched. CDR3 length: 17 residues. The germline CDR1 and CDR2 sequences are MDHEN and SYDVKM. The CDR3 sequence: CASSPHPGTSTGNEQFF. The CDR3 DNA reads as TGTGCCAGCAGTCCTCATCCCGGGACTAGCACTGGGAATGAGCAGTTCTTC.

A note on this clonotype: This sequence may be a read error, since a much larger clone differs from it by one base. This chain uses TRBV27 with TRBJ1-2; D is uncertain. There are 13 residues in the CDR3. CDR1 is MNHEY, CDR2 SMNVEV, per germline (reference sequence). This chain's CDR3 is CASSGPPNYSYTF. CDR3 DNA sequence: TGTGCCAGCAGCGGACCCCCTAACTATAGCTACACCTTC.

V usage is TRBV24-1 and J usage is TRBJ2-3, with a tentative D call TRBD2 (6 bases). CDR1 KGHDR and CDR2 SFDVKD come from the germline V gene. This CDR3 has 15 amino acids. Trimming pared 1 base from V and 11 bases from J, leaving 18 bases between. This CDR3 is CATSDLGVEGPRQYF. The CDR3 DNA sequence: TGTGCCACCAGTGATTTAGGCGTGGAGGGACCCCGGCAGTATTTT.

This clonotype was seen only a few times. The chain couples TRBV20-1 to TRBJ1-5, with TRBD1 as a possible D gene (6 bases). The V gene's germline CDR1 is DFQATT and CDR2 SNEGSKA (reference sequence). Trimming shortened V by 3 bases and J by 7 bases, and 7 bases separated the two germline ends. The CDR3 is 11 residues long. The CDR3 DNA sequence: TGCAGTGCTAGCGGGGGCCAGCCCCAGCATTTT. It codes for CSASGGQPQHF.

This clonotype showed up many times. The rearrangement uses TRBV7-2 and TRBJ1-1; D uncertain. The CDR3 totals 13 residues. The ends were cut back, 4 bases at V and 0 bases at J, with 6 bases in the middle. Per germline, CDR1 SGHTA and CDR2 FQGNSA. For the CDR3, the DNA is TGTGCCAGCAGCTCCGCCATGAACACTGAAGCTTTCTTT. Translating it yields CASSSAMNTEAFF.

In its sample, this clonotype was seen a few times. V is TRBV6-5 and J is TRBJ2-7, with 8 bases identical to TRBD2. Germline CDR1 and CDR2: MNHEY and SVGAGI. With V trimmed by 6 bases and J by 0 bases, 4 bases remained unmatched. This CDR3 spans 14 amino acids. The CDR3 here is CASRYSGASYEQYF. CDR3 bases: TGTGCCAGCAGATATAGCGGGGCCTCCTACGAGCAGTACTTC.

The sample holds many counts of this clonotype. The rearrangement uses TRBV7-8 and TRBJ1-5; D is unclear. Trimming pared 1 base from V and 4 bases from J, leaving 11 bases between. Germline V gives CDR1 SGHVS, CDR2 FQNEAQ. The CDR3 contains 15 residues. The CDR3 loop reads CASSLEPFGNQPQHF. CDR3 nucleotides: TGTGCCAGCAGCTTAGAACCTTTTGGGAATCAGCCCCAGCATTTT.

This clonotype was detected ten times or more. The chain employs TRBV7-2 and TRBJ1-2, with TRBD1 matching over 8 bases. Trimming removed 3 bases from V and 5 bases from J; junction bases left unmatched: 8. Germline-derived CDR1 and CDR2 are SGHTA and FQGNSA. This CDR3 region has 15 residues. DNA of the CDR3: TGTGCCAGCAGCTTGAACGCACAGGGGGTATATGGCTACACCTTC. It specifies CASSLNAQGVYGYTF.

The chain uses TRBV5-1 and TRBJ2-1, with TRBD2 as a possible D gene (5 bases). The germline V gene encodes CDR1 SGHRS and CDR2 YFSETQ. The V end lost 7 bases, the J end lost 4 bases, and 24 bases lay between the germline ends. This CDR3 spans 17 amino acids. CDR3 bases: TGCGCCAGCGGGCTTGACGAAACTAGTCTCTCATACAATGAGCAGTTCTTC. This codes for CASGLDETSLSYNEQFF.

This clonotype turned up a few times. The CDR3 nucleotides are TGTGCCAGCAGCGTAGAAGGGGCAAGCAATCAGCCCCAGCATTTT. Translating gives CASSVEGASNQPQHF. This chain connects TRBV9 to TRBJ1-5; TRBD1 is a possible D gene (5 bases). This CDR3 spans 15 amino acids. Germline-derived CDR1 and CDR2 are SGDLS and YYNGEE. V was pared by 0 bases and J by 1 base, with 8 bases between.